This T cell receptor beta chain emerged from a study of PD-1 blockade in classical Hodgkin lymphoma. Study-level results: Researchers reported that CD4+ TCR diversity, though not CD8+, rose significantly by C4D1.

This clone was seen only a few times. The antigen is not known. The CDR3 loop spans 16 amino acids. Germline V gives CDR1 SGDLS, CDR2 YYNGEE. With 0 bases removed from V and 4 bases from J, the gap between germline ends came to 13 bases. Every patient relapsed after autologous stem cell transplantation, and brentuximab vedotin exposure varied. Profiled with immunoSEQ multiplex PCR; TCRdb holds only in-frame clones, not every one. The repertoire holds fewer than 4,500 clones, 66% seen once, with approximately 9.5% in the top ten. The sequencing used peripheral blood mononuclear cells (PBMCs), collected before the second cycle of nivolumab. This sequence was found in a human donor with classical Hodgkin lymphoma. The chain employs TRBV9 and TRBJ2-2; D uncertain. The CDR3 here is CASSVAMSVGTGELFF. Written as DNA, the CDR3 is TGTGCCAGCAGCGTAGCTATGTCAGTCGGCACCGGGGAGCTGTTTTTT.